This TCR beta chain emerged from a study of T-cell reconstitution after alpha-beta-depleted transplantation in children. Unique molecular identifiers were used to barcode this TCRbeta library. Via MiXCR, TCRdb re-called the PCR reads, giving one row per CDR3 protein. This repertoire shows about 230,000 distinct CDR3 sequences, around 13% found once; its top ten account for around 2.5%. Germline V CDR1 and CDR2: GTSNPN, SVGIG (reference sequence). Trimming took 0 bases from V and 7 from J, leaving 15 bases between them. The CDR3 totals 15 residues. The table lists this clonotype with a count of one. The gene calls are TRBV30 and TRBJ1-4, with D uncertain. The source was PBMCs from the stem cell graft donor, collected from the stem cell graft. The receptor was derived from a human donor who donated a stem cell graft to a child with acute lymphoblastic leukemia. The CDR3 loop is CAWSVPAGPSEKLFF. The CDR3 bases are TGTGCCTGGAGTGTACCAGCAGGCCCATCTGAAAAACTGTTTTTT.